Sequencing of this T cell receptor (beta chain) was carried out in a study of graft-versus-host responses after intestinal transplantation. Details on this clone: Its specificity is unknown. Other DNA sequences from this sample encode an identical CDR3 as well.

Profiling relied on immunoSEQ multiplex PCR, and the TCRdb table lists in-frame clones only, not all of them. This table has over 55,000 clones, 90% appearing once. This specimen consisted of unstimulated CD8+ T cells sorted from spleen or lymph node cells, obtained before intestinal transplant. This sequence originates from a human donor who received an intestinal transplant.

The CDR3 sequence is CASSPGLSYEQYF. As DNA, the CDR3 is TGTGCCAGCAGCCCGGGGTTAAGCTACGAGCAGTACTTC. The rearrangement uses TRBV5-6 and TRBJ2-7; D is perhaps TRBD2 (5 bases). This CDR3 has 13 amino acids. In germline, CDR1 is SGHDT, CDR2 YYEEEE. Trimming shortened V by 4 bases and J by 3 bases, and 11 bases separated the two germline ends.